The rows below give T cell receptor beta chains drawn from one sample of a study of blood T cell repertoires in COVID-19. The data were produced by immunoSEQ multiplex PCR, yet TCRdb's version contains in-frame clones alone and is incomplete. The data show under 150,000 clones, with roughly 86% seen just once and more than 10% held by the top ten. The sample was peripheral blood. These receptors all stem from a human donor in a cohort sampled during active COVID-19. CDR3s include the opening cysteine and the closing phenylalanine or tryptophan. The order of the fields is CDR3 length, D gene, V gene, J gene, clone size, CDR3 DNA, CDR3 protein. The D gene is left open where the match is weak. Clone size appears in some rows only: once, few, many, or a class for an expanded clone.

len: 15; d_gene: TRBD2; v_gene: TRBV7-2; j_gene: TRBJ2-2; abundance: -; CDR3nt: TGTGCCAGCAGCTCTAGCGGGTTGAACACCGGGGAGCTGTTTTTT; CDR3aa: CASSSSGLNTGELFF
len: 14; d_gene: -; v_gene: TRBV7-2; j_gene: TRBJ2-1; abundance: once; CDR3nt: TGTGCCAGCAGCTTAGAGAGGGGGGGCGGTGAGCAGTTCTTC; CDR3aa: CASSLERGGGEQFF
len: 15; d_gene: -; v_gene: TRBV5-1; j_gene: TRBJ2-2; abundance: -; CDR3nt: TGCGCCAGCAGCCAGGGAACGTTAGGGTCCGGGGAGCTGTTTTTT; CDR3aa: CASSQGTLGSGELFF
len: 18; d_gene: -; v_gene: TRBV18; j_gene: TRBJ2-5; abundance: -; CDR3nt: TGTGCCAGCTCACCTAACGGACAGAGCCCCTCTTTCCAAGAGACCCAGTACTTC; CDR3aa: CASSPNGQSPSFQETQYF
len: 13; d_gene: TRBD1; v_gene: TRBV19; j_gene: TRBJ1-5; abundance: -; CDR3nt: TGTGCCAGTAGTCCGACAGGGGGCCAGCCCCAGCATTTT; CDR3aa: CASSPTGGQPQHF
len: 13; d_gene: -; v_gene: TRBV19; j_gene: TRBJ1-1; abundance: -; CDR3nt: TGTGCCAGTAGTATAACCACAAACACTGAAGCTTTCTTT; CDR3aa: CASSITTNTEAFF
len: 15; d_gene: TRBD1; v_gene: TRBV2; j_gene: TRBJ1-5; abundance: once; CDR3nt: TGTGCCAGCAGCCGGGACAGCTACCTCAATCAGCCCCAGCATTTT; CDR3aa: CASSRDSYLNQPQHF
len: 16; d_gene: -; v_gene: TRBV4-2; j_gene: TRBJ2-3; abundance: -; CDR3nt: TGTGCCAGCAGCCTAAACCCGGGACTCGTCACAGATACGCAGTATTTT; CDR3aa: CASSLNPGLVTDTQYF
len: 10; d_gene: -; v_gene: TRBV6-5; j_gene: TRBJ1-2; abundance: once; CDR3nt: TGTGCCAGCAGCATTCATGGCTACACCTTC; CDR3aa: CASSIHGYTF
len: 14; d_gene: TRBD1; v_gene: TRBV5-6; j_gene: TRBJ1-2; abundance: -; CDR3nt: TGTGCCAGCAGCTTGGCAAAGGGGGCCCCAGGCTACACCTTC; CDR3aa: CASSLAKGAPGYTF
len: 14; d_gene: TRBD2; v_gene: TRBV29-1; j_gene: TRBJ2-7; abundance: -; CDR3nt: TGCGTCGCGGCTAGCGGGGGGGCCGGGTACGAGCAGTACTTC; CDR3aa: CVAASGGAGYEQYF
len: 13; d_gene: -; v_gene: TRBV12-3/TRBV12-4; j_gene: TRBJ2-7; abundance: -; CDR3nt: TGTGCCAGCAGTTTAAACAGGTGGAACGAGCAGTACTTC; CDR3aa: CASSLNRWNEQYF
len: 14; d_gene: TRBD2; v_gene: TRBV5-6; j_gene: TRBJ2-5; abundance: many; CDR3nt: TGTGCCAGCAGCTTGGCGGGGGGGCGTGAGACCCAGTACTTC; CDR3aa: CASSLAGGRETQYF
len: 13; d_gene: -; v_gene: TRBV5-5; j_gene: TRBJ2-7; abundance: -; CDR3nt: TGTGCCAGCAGCTTTCGAGGTATCTACGAGCAGTACTTC; CDR3aa: CASSFRGIYEQYF
len: 16; d_gene: TRBD1; v_gene: TRBV27; j_gene: TRBJ1-6; abundance: -; CDR3nt: TGTGCCAGCAGTTTGGTGACAGGGGGTGCAAATTCACCCCTCCACTTT; CDR3aa: CASSLVTGGANSPLHF
len: 12; d_gene: -; v_gene: TRBV14; j_gene: TRBJ2-7; abundance: -; CDR3nt: TGTGCCAGCAGCCAAGGACTTCTGGAGCAGTACTTC; CDR3aa: CASSQGLLEQYF
len: 13; d_gene: -; v_gene: TRBV4-1; j_gene: TRBJ1-5; abundance: -; CDR3nt: TGCGCCAGCAGCCAAGATTCGTCGAGGCCCCAGCATTTT; CDR3aa: CASSQDSSRPQHF
len: 15; d_gene: TRBD2; v_gene: TRBV18; j_gene: TRBJ2-1; abundance: -; CDR3nt: TGTGCCAGCTCATCCACCGGGACTAGGAACGATGAGCAGTTCTTC; CDR3aa: CASSSTGTRNDEQFF
len: 16; d_gene: -; v_gene: TRBV5-6; j_gene: TRBJ1-2; abundance: -; CDR3nt: TGTGCCAGCAGGTACTGGGAGAAGGGAGTTCACTATGGCTACACCTTC; CDR3aa: CASRYWEKGVHYGYTF
len: 15; d_gene: TRBD2; v_gene: TRBV5-4; j_gene: TRBJ2-3; abundance: -; CDR3nt: TGTGCCAGCAGCTGGAGCGGGGGGAGTGGAGATACGCAGTATTTT; CDR3aa: CASSWSGGSGDTQYF
len: 15; d_gene: TRBD1; v_gene: TRBV27; j_gene: TRBJ2-1; abundance: -; CDR3nt: TGTGCCAGCAGTTCTTTCGGGACAGGGAACAATGAGCAGTTCTTC; CDR3aa: CASSSFGTGNNEQFF
len: 15; d_gene: TRBD1; v_gene: TRBV11-3; j_gene: TRBJ2-1; abundance: -; CDR3nt: TGTGCCAGCAGCGACCGGGACAGTTCCTACAATGAGCAGTTCTTC; CDR3aa: CASSDRDSSYNEQFF
len: 14; d_gene: -; v_gene: TRBV11-2; j_gene: TRBJ1-2; abundance: few; CDR3nt: TGTGCCAGCAGCTTAATAGGACACCGCTCGGGCTACACCTTC; CDR3aa: CASSLIGHRSGYTF
len: 17; d_gene: TRBD1; v_gene: TRBV19; j_gene: TRBJ1-1; abundance: -; CDR3nt: TGTGCCAGTACCCTAACGATTTTGGGACAGGGGAACACTGAAGCTTTCTTT; CDR3aa: CASTLTILGQGNTEAFF
len: 14; d_gene: -; v_gene: TRBV11-2; j_gene: TRBJ1-1; abundance: -; CDR3nt: TGTGCCAGCAGGAGAACAGGGTCGAACACTGAAGCTTTCTTT; CDR3aa: CASRRTGSNTEAFF
len: 12; d_gene: -; v_gene: TRBV6-6; j_gene: TRBJ1-4; abundance: -; CDR3nt: TGTGCCAGCAGCTATGCTAATGAAAAACTGTTTTTT; CDR3aa: CASSYANEKLFF
len: 15; d_gene: TRBD2; v_gene: TRBV3-1/TRBV3-2; j_gene: TRBJ2-3; abundance: -; CDR3nt: TGTGCCAGCAGCTCGACTAGCGGGAGCACAGATACGCAGTATTTT; CDR3aa: CASSSTSGSTDTQYF
len: 13; d_gene: -; v_gene: TRBV5-1; j_gene: TRBJ2-5; abundance: -; CDR3nt: TGCGCCAGCAGTGGAGACTTACAAGAGACCCAGTACTTC; CDR3aa: CASSGDLQETQYF
len: 15; d_gene: -; v_gene: TRBV5-1; j_gene: TRBJ2-1; abundance: -; CDR3nt: TGCGCCAGCTCCGCGGGCCCCGGGTCCTACAATGAGCAGTTCTTC; CDR3aa: CASSAGPGSYNEQFF
len: 17; d_gene: TRBD2; v_gene: TRBV5-1; j_gene: TRBJ2-1; abundance: -; CDR3nt: TGCGCCAGCAGCCCCGAATTAGCGGGGGGCCCTTATAATGAGCAGTTCTTC; CDR3aa: CASSPELAGGPYNEQFF
len: 17; d_gene: TRBD2; v_gene: TRBV25-1; j_gene: TRBJ2-3; abundance: -; CDR3nt: TGTGCCAGCAGTGAACCGGGACTAGCGGGGTTGACAGATACGCAGTATTTT; CDR3aa: CASSEPGLAGLTDTQYF
len: 15; d_gene: -; v_gene: TRBV30; j_gene: TRBJ1-1; abundance: -; CDR3nt: TGTGCCTGGAGTACCTCAGGGACATTGAACACTGAAGCTTTCTTT; CDR3aa: CAWSTSGTLNTEAFF
len: 12; d_gene: -; v_gene: TRBV7-9; j_gene: TRBJ2-3; abundance: -; CDR3nt: TGTGCCAGCAGCCGGGGTGCAGATACGCAGTATTTT; CDR3aa: CASSRGADTQYF
len: 12; d_gene: -; v_gene: TRBV5-8; j_gene: TRBJ2-1; abundance: -; CDR3nt: TGTGCCAGCCGAACTAGCTACAATGAGCAGTTCTTC; CDR3aa: CASRTSYNEQFF
len: 17; d_gene: -; v_gene: TRBV3-1/TRBV3-2; j_gene: TRBJ2-3; abundance: -; CDR3nt: TGTGCCAGCAGCCAAGGGGTCGCTAGCGCGTTCACAGATACGCAGTATTTT; CDR3aa: CASSQGVASAFTDTQYF
len: 13; d_gene: -; v_gene: TRBV5-3; j_gene: TRBJ2-5; abundance: -; CDR3nt: TGTGCCAGAAGCTATGGCGGGGTACAGACCCAGTACTTC; CDR3aa: CARSYGGVQTQYF
len: 16; d_gene: -; v_gene: TRBV7-9; j_gene: TRBJ2-1; abundance: once; CDR3nt: TGTGCCAGCAGCCCCCCCTCTAGTCGGATGCAAAATGAGCAGTTCTTC; CDR3aa: CASSPPSSRMQNEQFF
len: 16; d_gene: TRBD1; v_gene: TRBV19; j_gene: TRBJ2-3; abundance: -; CDR3nt: TGTGCCAGTAGTAAAATGACAGGGCCCCGCACAGATACGCAGTATTTT; CDR3aa: CASSKMTGPRTDTQYF
len: 17; d_gene: -; v_gene: TRBV19; j_gene: TRBJ2-6; abundance: -; CDR3nt: TGTGCCAGTAGTAGTCTACATATGACTGCGGGGGCCAACGTCCTGACTTTC; CDR3aa: CASSSLHMTAGANVLTF
len: 15; d_gene: TRBD2; v_gene: TRBV27; j_gene: TRBJ2-7; abundance: -; CDR3nt: TGTGCCAGCAGTTTGGGAGCTAGCGGACCCTACGAGCAGTACTTC; CDR3aa: CASSLGASGPYEQYF
len: 16; d_gene: TRBD1; v_gene: TRBV19; j_gene: TRBJ1-1; abundance: -; CDR3nt: TGTGCCAGTAAGGGACCCTGGGACAGGCCGAACACTGAAGCTTTCTTT; CDR3aa: CASKGPWDRPNTEAFF
len: 15; d_gene: TRBD1; v_gene: TRBV6-5; j_gene: TRBJ1-1; abundance: -; CDR3nt: TGTGCCAGCAGTTACTACGGGACAGGGCCAGGTGAAGCTTTCTTT; CDR3aa: CASSYYGTGPGEAFF
len: 15; d_gene: -; v_gene: TRBV3-1/TRBV3-2; j_gene: TRBJ1-3; abundance: few; CDR3nt: TGTGCCAGCAGGGGCGGCCCAGGGGTGGGAAACACCATATATTTT; CDR3aa: CASRGGPGVGNTIYF
len: 17; d_gene: -; v_gene: TRBV19; j_gene: TRBJ1-6; abundance: -; CDR3nt: TGTGCCAGTAGTATGAGGACAGCCAGCTCCTATAATTCACCCCTCCACTTT; CDR3aa: CASSMRTASSYNSPLHF
len: 16; d_gene: TRBD1; v_gene: TRBV18; j_gene: TRBJ1-2; abundance: -; CDR3nt: TGTGCCAGCTCACAGGACAGGGGAAGAGAGGGCTATGGCTACACCTTC; CDR3aa: CASSQDRGREGYGYTF
len: 12; d_gene: -; v_gene: TRBV7-8; j_gene: TRBJ1-2; abundance: -; CDR3nt: TGTGCCAGCAGCTTATCAGACTATGGCTACACCTTC; CDR3aa: CASSLSDYGYTF
len: 14; d_gene: TRBD1; v_gene: TRBV7-9; j_gene: TRBJ1-2; abundance: -; CDR3nt: TGTGCCAGCAGCCATACAGGGGGGGGCTATGGCTACACCTTC; CDR3aa: CASSHTGGGYGYTF
len: 12; d_gene: -; v_gene: TRBV12-3/TRBV12-4; j_gene: TRBJ1-1; abundance: few; CDR3nt: TGTGCCAGCAGCCGTAACAGAATTGAAGCTTTCTTT; CDR3aa: CASSRNRIEAFF
len: 16; d_gene: -; v_gene: TRBV7-2; j_gene: TRBJ2-3; abundance: once; CDR3nt: TGTGCCAGCAGCTTAGGGGCGCCGGGGGTCACAGATACGCAGTATTTT; CDR3aa: CASSLGAPGVTDTQYF
len: 15; d_gene: -; v_gene: TRBV10-3; j_gene: TRBJ1-2; abundance: -; CDR3nt: TGTGCCATCAGTGAGTCGTCTACCCAGACAGATGGCTACACCTTC; CDR3aa: CAISESSTQTDGYTF
len: 17; d_gene: TRBD2; v_gene: TRBV20-1; j_gene: TRBJ2-1; abundance: -; CDR3nt: TGCAGTGCTAGTGTGGGTAGCGGGGGCCCCCGTAGCGATGAGCAGTTCTTC; CDR3aa: CSASVGSGGPRSDEQFF
len: 22; d_gene: TRBD2; v_gene: TRBV12-5; j_gene: TRBJ2-1; abundance: -; CDR3nt: TGTGCTAGTGGTGAGACTAGCGGGGGGGTAGGGGGGGCTATTCTCCGAAACAATGAGCAGTTCTTC; CDR3aa: CASGETSGGVGGAILRNNEQFF
len: 14; d_gene: TRBD1; v_gene: TRBV6-6; j_gene: TRBJ2-7; abundance: -; CDR3nt: TGTGCCAGCAGCCCCCCGGGACAGCTCTACGAGCAGTACTTC; CDR3aa: CASSPPGQLYEQYF
len: 17; d_gene: TRBD2; v_gene: TRBV3-1/TRBV3-2; j_gene: TRBJ2-7; abundance: few; CDR3nt: TGTGCCAGCAGCCAAGATTGGGGGACTAGGAAGTCCTACGAGCAGTACTTC; CDR3aa: CASSQDWGTRKSYEQYF
len: 15; d_gene: TRBD1; v_gene: TRBV11-2; j_gene: TRBJ2-7; abundance: -; CDR3nt: TGTGCCAGCAGCGCGACAGGGGGCGCCCCCTACGAGCAGTACTTC; CDR3aa: CASSATGGAPYEQYF
len: 15; d_gene: -; v_gene: TRBV5-1; j_gene: TRBJ2-3; abundance: -; CDR3nt: TGCGCCAGCAGCGTGATGGGCGGGGACCCAGATACGCAGTATTTT; CDR3aa: CASSVMGGDPDTQYF
len: 15; d_gene: -; v_gene: TRBV25-1; j_gene: TRBJ1-2; abundance: -; CDR3nt: TGTGCCAGCAGTGAATATAAGGGGGATGCCAGCGGCTACACCTTC; CDR3aa: CASSEYKGDASGYTF
len: 14; d_gene: -; v_gene: TRBV5-1; j_gene: TRBJ1-1; abundance: -; CDR3nt: TGCGCCAGCAGCCCCGAAGAGGGGAACACTGAAGCTTTCTTT; CDR3aa: CASSPEEGNTEAFF
len: 14; d_gene: TRBD1; v_gene: TRBV6-5; j_gene: TRBJ1-4; abundance: -; CDR3nt: TGTGCCAGCAGGGCGGACAGGAAACTGGGAAAACTGTTTTTT; CDR3aa: CASRADRKLGKLFF
len: 16; d_gene: -; v_gene: TRBV25-1; j_gene: TRBJ2-5; abundance: -; CDR3nt: TGTGCCAGCACGTCTGATTCGGGTGCCCCTTCGGAGACCCAGTACTTC; CDR3aa: CASTSDSGAPSETQYF